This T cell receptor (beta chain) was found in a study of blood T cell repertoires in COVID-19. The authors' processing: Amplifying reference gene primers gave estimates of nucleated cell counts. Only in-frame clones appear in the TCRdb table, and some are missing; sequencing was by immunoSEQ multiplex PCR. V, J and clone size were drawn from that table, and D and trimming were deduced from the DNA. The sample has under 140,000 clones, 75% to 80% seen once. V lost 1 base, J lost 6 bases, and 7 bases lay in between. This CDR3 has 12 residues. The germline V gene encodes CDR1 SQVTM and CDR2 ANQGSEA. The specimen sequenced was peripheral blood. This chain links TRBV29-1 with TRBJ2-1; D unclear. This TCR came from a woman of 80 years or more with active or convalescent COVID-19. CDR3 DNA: TGCAGCGTTGAAGCTATAACCAATGAGCAGTTCTTC. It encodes CSVEAITNEQFF.